This is a list of T cell receptor beta chains from one sample in a study of beta chain features in type 1 diabetes. Data came from immunoSEQ multiplex PCR; TCRdb stores just in-frame clones and leaves some out. The table lists roughly 150,000 clones, about 9.8% of them singletons. Sequencing input: central memory CD4+ T cells from blood. The receptors here all came from a woman younger than 35 in good health. The CDR3 runs from the conserved cysteine through the conserved F or W. D genes are given only for firm matches. Not every row has a clone size; where given, it reads once, few, many or a size class.

size	D	V	J	length	DNA	CDR3
.	.	TRBV4-2	TRBJ2-1	16	TGTGCCAGCAGCCAAGCTAAAAACAAACTAGACAATGAGCAGTTCTTC	CASSQAKNKLDNEQFF
.	TRBD2	TRBV6-1	TRBJ2-1	15	TGTGCCAGCAGTGCCGGGACTAGCGGTTACAATGAGCAGTTCTTC	CASSAGTSGYNEQFF
.	TRBD1	TRBV2	TRBJ2-3	14	TGTGCCAGCGGTGGGCGACAGGGAACAGATACGCAGTATTTT	CASGGRQGTDTQYF
few	TRBD1	TRBV9	TRBJ2-5	15	TGTGCCAGCAGCGTAGGGACAGGGGCTGAAGAGACCCAGTACTTC	CASSVGTGAEETQYF
.	TRBD2	TRBV19	TRBJ2-1	12	TGTGCCAGTAGTTCCCGGGAGGGGGAGCAGTTCTTC	CASSSREGEQFF
few	.	TRBV14	TRBJ2-2	15	TGTGCCAGCAGCCAAGAATACAGGGCCGGCGGGGAGCTGTTTTTT	CASSQEYRAGGELFF
few	TRBD1	TRBV28	TRBJ1-1	16	TGTGCCAGCAGTTCCCCCGGGACAGGGGGGAGGTTTGAAGCTTTCTTT	CASSSPGTGGRFEAFF
.	TRBD1	TRBV6-1	TRBJ1-2	14	TGTGCCAGCAGTGAGCCTCAGGGGGTGGATGGCTACACCTTC	CASSEPQGVDGYTF
few	.	TRBV30	TRBJ1-1	14	TGTGCCTGGAGCCTTACGACAGGGAACACTGAAGCTTTCTTT	CAWSLTTGNTEAFF
.	.	TRBV5-1	TRBJ2-7	16	TGCGCCAGCAGCTTGGGGCCCGGGTTAACTCGTGGCGAGCAGTACTTC	CASSLGPGLTRGEQYF
.	TRBD1	TRBV6-1	TRBJ1-1	14	TGTGCCAGCAGTTCTGGGACAGGGGGCACTGAAGCTTTCTTT	CASSSGTGGTEAFF
.	TRBD2	TRBV7-7	TRBJ2-1	17	TGTGCTAGCAGCTTAGGGACTAGCGGGAGTAATAGCGATGAGCAGTTCTTC	CASSLGTSGSNSDEQFF
.	TRBD1	TRBV2	TRBJ1-1	14	TGTGCCAGCAGTTCACAGGGGCTGAACACTGAAGCTTTCTTT	CASSSQGLNTEAFF